The subject of this entry is one T cell receptor (beta chain). Seattle patient enrollment occurred during active infection, with longitudinal follow-up thereafter. Germline values: CDR1 LGHDT, CDR2 YNNKEL (reference sequence). V dropped 3 bases and J dropped 5; count of bases not matched to a gene: 6. The CDR3 consists of 15 residues. In the authors' workflow: Amplifying reference gene primers gave estimates of nucleated cell counts. Method: immunoSEQ multiplex PCR; TCRdb's copy keeps in-frame clones and lacks some. The DNA was the basis for D and trimming; V, J and clone size are from that table. The sample holds approximately 460,000 clones, about 91% seen once. This sample was included in a study of blood T cell repertoires in COVID-19. Study context: T cells, B-cell-depleted T cells, or PBMCs supplied cDNA or gDNA.

Sequenced sample: peripheral blood. The sequence derives from a man aged 18 to 30 with COVID-19, enrolled during active disease. The gene calls are TRBV3-1 (or the pseudogene TRBV3-2) and TRBJ2-5; 10 bases match TRBD1. CDR3 nucleotides: TGTGCCAGCAGCCACGGACAGGGGGTGGGGGAGACCCAGTACTTC. Encoded protein: CASSHGQGVGETQYF.